This TCR beta chain was profiled in a study of control samples from healthy donors and cancer patients. This table comes from immunoSEQ multiplex PCR, and its TCRdb copy is limited to in-frame clones, with some not included. There are approximately 70,000 clones in the sample; 90% occur only once, and around 1.2% lies in the top ten. This CDR3 region has 16 residues. CDR1 is LNHDA and CDR2 is SQIVND in the germline V gene (reference sequence). V dropped 10 bases and J dropped 0 bases, with 16 bases sitting between them. This clone qualifies as medium-sized (0.01 to 0.1%). This receptor was identified in a woman aged 45-59 years with colorectal cancer. The J gene is TRBJ2-6, the V gene TRBV19; D ambiguous. The sequenced material came from PBMCs. The CDR3 is CATGVTKGSGANVLTF. CDR3 in DNA: TGTGCCACTGGGGTAACGAAGGGCTCTGGGGCCAACGTCCTGACTTTC.